This entry features one T cell receptor beta chain sequence. Clones were read by immunoSEQ multiplex PCR, and TCRdb kept only the in-frame ones, dropping some. The repertoire holds approximately 250,000 clones, roughly 90% seen once, with around 13% in the top ten. Trimming cost V 3 bases and J 4 bases; bases outside gene matches: 7. CDR1 is LGHDT, CDR2 YNNKEL, per germline (reference sequence). The CDR3 contains 16 residues. This sample was taken from a study of blood T cell repertoires in COVID-19. The wider study: Acute and convalescent COVID-19 samples came from the United States, Italy and Spain.

The V gene is TRBV3-1 (or the pseudogene TRBV3-2), the J gene TRBJ2-1; 9 bases match TRBD2. The origin of this receptor is an older woman with COVID-19, enrolled during active disease. The sample consisted of peripheral blood. In nucleotides, the CDR3 is TGTGCCAGCAGCCATCCCCGTAGCGGGGGTTACAATGAGCAGTTCTTC. Protein product: CASSHPRSGGYNEQFF.